One and the same sample provided the 6 T cell receptor beta chains below, sequenced in a study of identical twins. TCRdb reanalysed the 5' RACE reads using MiXCR and keeps one entry per CDR3 protein. The sample records 600,000 to 800,000 distinct CDR3 sequences, over 20% being singletons. This sample was also put to use in a study of T cells expressing NK-cell markers.

Sequenced material: PBMCs. Receptor source: a woman between 18 and 29 years old in good health.

This clonotype has more than one count but fewer than ten. V is TRBV5-1 and J is TRBJ2-1, with TRBD1 identical over 9 bases. Per the germline V gene, CDR1 is SGHRS and CDR2 is YFSETQ. The CDR3 extends over 15 amino acids. The V gene end was trimmed by 3 bases and the J gene end by 5 bases; junction bases not matched to a gene: 6. This CDR3 reads CASSSQGAGNNEQFF. The CDR3 nucleotides read TGCGCCAGCAGCTCACAGGGGGCGGGGAACAATGAGCAGTTCTTC.

This clonotype was detected only a few times. The chain has TRBV20-1 and TRBJ2-2; the match to TRBD1 covers 7 bases. The CDR3 contains 16 residues. The ends lost 5 bases at V and 5 bases at J; junction bases unmatched: 14. Germline V gene lookup returns CDR1 DFQATT and CDR2 SNEGSKA (reference sequence). The CDR3 bases are TGCAGTGCTCCCCGTACCGGGACAGAAGGGACCGGGGAGCTGTTTTTT. Translation gives CSAPRTGTEGTGELFF.

This clonotype was detected only a few times. V usage is TRBV29-1 and J usage is TRBJ1-1; D is undetermined. This CDR3 is 10 amino acids long. CDR1 and CDR2 from the germline V gene are SQVTM and ANQGSEA. Deletions cut 7 bases from V and 8 bases from J, with 11 bases between. The CDR3 is CSASKGEAFF. The CDR3 bases are TGCAGCGCATCCAAGGGCGAAGCTTTCTTT. The full variable domain, its missing parts supplied by reference TRBV29-1 and TRBJ1-1, is SAVISQKPSRDICQRGTSLTIQCQVDSQVTMMFWYRQQPGQSLTLIATANQGSEATYESGFVIDKFPISRPNLTFSTLTVSNMSPEDSSIYLCSASKGEAFFGQGTRLTVV.

This sequence joins TRBV29-1 and TRBJ2-3, with 12 bases fitting TRBD2. The J segment lost 5 bases and the V segment lost 3 bases, leaving 3 bases of the junction unmatched. The CDR3 is made up of 14 amino acids. Germline CDR1 and CDR2: SQVTM and ANQGSEA. DNA for the CDR3: TGCAGCGTTGATCCTAGCGGGGGGGAAGATACGCAGTATTTT. Amino acid sequence: CSVDPSGGEDTQYF.

There are a few counts of this clonotype. The chain links TRBV30 to TRBJ2-3; no reliable D call. Between the trimmed V and J ends, which lost 5 bases and 5 bases, there was a span of 8 bases. The CDR3 is made up of 11 amino acids. Germline assignment: CDR1 GTSNPN and CDR2 SVGIG (reference sequence). The CDR3 nucleotides are TGTGCCTGGGCAGTTAGAGATACGCAGTATTTT. Its translation is CAWAVRDTQYF.

This clonotype was picked up a small number of times. V usage is TRBV6-1 and J usage is TRBJ2-3, with 7 nucleotides matching TRBD1. V dropped 6 bases and J dropped 2; count of bases not matched to a gene: 14. This CDR3 is built from 17 residues. The germline V gene has CDR1 MNHNS and CDR2 SASEGT. The CDR3 coding sequence is TGTGCCAGCAGGAGAGGGGGCCTCACCCAACACACAGATACGCAGTATTTT. This gives the protein CASRRGGLTQHTDTQYF.